The rows below give T cell receptor beta chains drawn from one sample of a study of cytomegalovirus exposure and HLA in healthy donors. Method: immunoSEQ multiplex PCR; TCRdb's copy keeps in-frame clones and lacks some. Of about 87,000 clones listed, around 70% are singletons. The material sequenced was PBMCs. Source of these receptors: a man aged 25-40 years in good health and CMV-seropositive. The conserved cysteine and the conserved F or W are not part of the CDR3 here.

J gene | V gene | CDR3 protein
TRBJ1-1 | TRBV6-1 | ASSATGEGTEAF
TRBJ2-2 | TRBV5-4 | ASSQDVWNTGELF
TRBJ2-3 | TRBV15 | ATRRGGLYTDTQY
TRBJ2-1 | TRBV6-1 | ASSDRDYHANEQF
TRBJ1-5 | TRBV18 | ASSPQEAVVGQPQH
TRBJ2-2 | TRBV29-1 | SVGRRGGQTGELF
TRBJ2-3 | TRBV2 | ASSELGLAGASTDTQY
TRBJ2-3 | TRBV25-1 | ASTFADTQY
TRBJ1-5 | TRBV6-5 | ASSYSPGTPQH
TRBJ1-1 | TRBV15 | ATSRTWGENTEAF
TRBJ2-3 | TRBV5-6 | ASSLIGRVTDTQY
TRBJ1-1 | TRBV9 | ASSRETWDTEAF
TRBJ2-5 | TRBV29-1 | SVADGGSVRETQY
TRBJ2-3 | TRBV6-5 | ASRFWEGSADTQY
TRBJ1-3 | TRBV19 | ATQAGSSGNTIY
TRBJ2-1 | TRBV11-2 | ASSLRDWGYNEQF
TRBJ2-1 | TRBV7-8 | ASSPLGSSGGDNEQF
TRBJ2-7 | TRBV5-1 | ASSFDQQGMYEQY
TRBJ2-7 | TRBV5-6 | ASSRLASYEQY
TRBJ1-5 | TRBV10-3 | AISEGTTRNQPQH
TRBJ2-2 | TRBV7-3 | ASSLGLAGGTGELF
TRBJ2-1 | TRBV6-5 | ASSHTGTMIRF
TRBJ2-5 | TRBV4-3 | ASSQNSAGGRGGETQY
TRBJ1-1 | TRBV9 | ASSALTGGTEAF
TRBJ2-7 | TRBV6-5 | ASSYSSYEQY
TRBJ1-4 | TRBV9 | ASSVRRDTSNEKLF
TRBJ1-3 | TRBV28 | ASLRGHGNTIY
TRBJ2-1 | TRBV28 | ASSTRRLAGGGGSNEQF